This T cell receptor (beta chain) was identified in a study of CXCR3-negative and CXCR3-positive naive CD8 T cells. General study results and limits: For CXCR3-positive naive cells, TRB CDR3s were more hydrophobic than those of CXCR3-negative naive cells. Cryopreserved cells showed partially decreased CXCR3 expression, and most assays used fresh PBMCs.

The TRB libraries of cDNA were built by UMI-labeled 5' RACE. No DNA is given; TCRdb re-called the 5' RACE reads and lists each CDR3 protein once. The sample totals around 140,000 distinct CDR3 sequences. This CDR3 is built from 18 residues. CDR1 is LGHDT and CDR2 is YNNKEL in the germline V gene (reference sequence). In the case of this clonotype: Its antigen is currently unknown.

The source of this sequence is a human donor in good health. Some clones in this sample may be carry-over from other donors' samples. What was sequenced was naive CXCR3- CD8+ T cells from blood. As to subset: CD45RO-CCR7+CD27+CD95- naive CD8+ T cells lacking CXCR3 (TNR3-). The chain combines TRBV3-1 with TRBJ2-1; with no DNA, the TCRdb D assignment of TRBD2 cannot be verified. The CDR3 here is CASSQEVLSGSSYNEQFF.